The sequence of this T cell receptor beta chain was determined in a study of shared clonotypes between healthy human individuals. Across the study: Ranging from 18 to 49 in age, donors were two women and a few men. For every donor, three CD4 naive, three CD4 memory, two CD8 naive and one CD8 memory plates were used.

The data were produced by immunoSEQ multiplex PCR, yet TCRdb's version contains in-frame clones alone and is incomplete. This sample has approximately 1.5 million clones; approximately 98% occur once, and the top ten carry roughly 0.45%. The ends were cut back, 1 base at V and 7 bases at J, with 7 bases in the middle. The CDR3 covers 11 residues. Germline CDR1 is DFQATT and CDR2 is SNEGSKA (reference sequence). The chain has TRBV20-1 and TRBJ1-1, with D unresolved. The TCR originated in a man younger than 40 in good health. The sequencing input was naive CD4+ T cells sorted from blood. As for subset: CD45RA+ positively selected. CDR3 protein: CSARGPGEAFF. The CDR3 DNA is TGCAGTGCTAGAGGACCTGGTGAAGCTTTCTTT.